Detailed here is one T cell receptor (beta chain). Its antigen is undetermined. This sample stems from a study of CD8+CD57+ T cells in acquired aplastic anemia. About the study: Healthy donor sequencing depth: approximately 9.9 million CD4+, some 12 million CD8+ reads. Broader study findings: Patients and controls had in common twenty-nine CD8+ CDR3 sequences. CD8+ Simpson's diversity in patients was not significantly different from that in controls.

Both TCR beta VDJ combination and CDR3 sequence profiling were carried out. Genomic DNA was the template for this profiling. One entry per CDR3 protein, called by TCRdb with MiXCR from the reads. The sample has about 110,000 distinct CDR3 sequences, 50% to 65% seen once. Germline trimming cut 0 bases from V and 4 bases from J; bases unmatched to any gene: 9. The CDR3 runs to 16 residues. Germline loops: CDR1 MNHNS, CDR2 SASEGT. The sequencing input was sorted CD4+, CD8+, or CD8+CD57+ T cells (not recorded which) from PBMCs. This receptor was taken from a human donor in good health, serving as a control. This sequence joins TRBV6-1 and TRBJ2-7; 7 positions match TRBD1. CDR3 in amino acids: CASSEAVTGLQYEQYF. In nucleotides, the CDR3 is TGTGCCAGCAGTGAAGCGGTGACAGGGCTCCAATACGAGCAGTACTTC.